These 28 T cell receptor beta chains originate from one sample sequenced in a study of human T cells and chemical hapten exposure. TCRdb reanalysed the RACE reads using MiXCR and keeps one entry per CDR3 protein. The sample records around 200,000 distinct CDR3 sequences, under 35% being singletons. Regarding time point: pre-sensitization, week 0. Specified treatment: therapeutic diphenylcyclopropenone sensitization with weekly scalp DPC. Source: whole blood, taken in connection with sensitization to the hapten diphenylcyclopropenone (DPC). The receptors shown here come from a woman aged 30 to 39 with alopecia areata. Some clones in this sample may be carry-over from other donors' samples.

This clonotype was seen a handful of times. The rearrangement links TRBV20-1 to TRBJ1-6; no firm D call. Trimming took off 0 bases at V and 8 bases at J, with 11 bases between the two ends. CDR3 length: 14 amino acids. Looked up from germline, CDR1 is DFQATT and CDR2 is SNEGSKA (reference sequence). The CDR3 spells CSARDGSGDSPLHF. CDR3 bases: TGCAGTGCTAGAGATGGGAGTGGGGATTCACCCCTCCACTTT.

This chain uses TRBV29-1 with TRBJ1-1; D remains ambiguous. CDR3 size: 12 residues. Trimming shortened V by 7 bases and J by 1 base, and 10 bases separated the two germline ends. The germline CDR1 and CDR2 sequences are SQVTM and ANQGSEA. CDR3 in DNA: TGCAGCGCTCGACTGACGAACACTGAAGCTTTCTTT. This translates into CSARLTNTEAFF.

The chain is built from TRBV28 and TRBJ1-2; 9 nucleotides line up with TRBD1. This CDR3 has 16 residues. Trimming took 4 bases from V and 4 from J; bases not matched to a gene: 10. Germline lookup yields CDR1 MDHEN and CDR2 SYDVKM. This chain's CDR3 is CASSSPGTGRSYGYTF. Here the CDR3 DNA reads TGTGCCAGCAGTTCCCCTGGGACAGGGAGGTCCTATGGCTACACCTTC.

This clonotype was recorded at least ten times. The chain joins TRBV28 to TRBJ2-1, with TRBD2 matching over 15 bases. Germline V lookup: CDR1 MDHEN, CDR2 SYDVKM. V lost 6 bases to trimming and J lost 9 bases; unmatched junction nucleotides: 6. This CDR3 is 15 amino acids long. The CDR3 coding sequence is TGTGCCAGCAGGCGGACTAGCGGGGGGGCCGGTGAGCAGTTCTTC. This gives the protein CASRRTSGGAGEQFF.

The chain recombines TRBV19 with TRBJ1-5, with a tentative D call TRBD1 (5 bases). V shed 8 bases and J shed 3 bases, with 14 bases lying between them. Germline V gene sequence: CDR1 LNHDA, CDR2 SQIVND (reference sequence). The CDR3 has 14 residues. CDR3 sequence (DNA): TGTGCCAGTTCCCGACAGTTCTTCAATCAGCCCCAGCATTTT. Its protein product is CASSRQFFNQPQHF.

V usage is TRBV7-2 and J usage is TRBJ2-2; no definite D call. V lost 1 base and J 0 bases, leaving 9 bases between the germline ends. Germline V gives CDR1 SGHTA, CDR2 FQGNSA. The CDR3 covers 16 residues. The CDR3 DNA follows: TGTGCCAGCAGCTTAGGCCCCAGTGCGAACACCGGGGAGCTGTTTTTT. Protein: CASSLGPSANTGELFF.

J is TRBJ1-1 and V is TRBV20-1; D unclear. The CDR3 sequence is 16 residues long. The germline gives CDR1 DFQATT, CDR2 SNEGSKA (reference sequence). Trimming took 0 bases from V and 1 from J, leaving 15 bases between them. The CDR3 DNA reads as TGCAGTGCTAGAGATCGTGTCAAGGGTTCGAACACTGAAGCTTTCTTT. Translated: CSARDRVKGSNTEAFF.

This clonotype was found a few times. The J gene is TRBJ2-2, the V gene TRBV28, with TRBD1 matching over 10 bases. V was clipped by 4 bases and J by 6 bases; unmatched bases: 2. The CDR3 runs 14 residues. In germline, CDR1 is MDHEN, CDR2 SYDVKM. CDR3 amino acids: CASSSGQGSGELFF. DNA for the CDR3: TGTGCCAGCAGTTCGGGACAGGGGTCCGGGGAGCTGTTTTTT.

This clonotype was picked up many times. This chain uses TRBV29-1 with TRBJ2-1; a possible D gene is TRBD2 (5 bases). V lost 1 base to trimming and J lost 9 bases, with 16 bases between them. The germline V gene has CDR1 SQVTM and CDR2 ANQGSEA. The CDR3 is 14 amino acids. The chain's CDR3 is CSVEGVGLLGEQFF. CDR3 sequence (DNA): TGCAGCGTTGAAGGGGTTGGACTCCTTGGTGAGCAGTTCTTC.

The V call is TRBV4-1, the J call TRBJ2-1, with 9 bases identical to TRBD2. V was clipped by 4 bases and J by 9 bases; unmatched bases: 10. Germline V gene sequence: CDR1 MGHRA, CDR2 YSYEKL. The CDR3 totals 15 residues. CDR3 DNA sequence: TGCGCCAGCAGCCTAGCTGCGGGAGGGCCGGTTGAGCAGTTCTTC. Its translation: CASSLAAGGPVEQFF.

This chain uses TRBV6-6 with TRBJ1-3; no definite D call. Per the germline V gene, CDR1 is MNHNY and CDR2 is SVGAGI (reference sequence). CDR3 size: 15 residues. V was cut by 4 bases and J by 0 bases, with 10 bases left in between. CDR3 bases: TGTGCCAGCAGTTCTGACGGTAGCTCTGGAAACACCATATATTTT. Its translation is CASSSDGSSGNTIYF.

CDR3 nucleotides: TGCGCCAGCAGCCAACCCGGTCGAGGGCCCCAAGAGACCCAGTACTTC. This encodes CASSQPGRGPQETQYF. This chain links TRBV4-1 with TRBJ2-5; possible D gene TRBD2, 5 bases. In germline, CDR1 is MGHRA, CDR2 YSYEKL. V shed 2 bases and J shed 1 base, with 14 bases lying between them. There are 16 residues in the CDR3.

V is TRBV7-2 and J is TRBJ2-3, with 7 positions matching TRBD1. J lost 0 bases, V lost 6 bases, and 3 bases had no gene match. CDR3 size: 14 residues. CDR1 is SGHTA and CDR2 is FQGNSA in the germline V gene. CDR3 protein: CASSPGQSTDTQYF. The CDR3, as DNA: TGTGCCAGCAGTCCGGGACAGAGCACAGATACGCAGTATTTT.

This clonotype occurred many times. The chain is built from TRBV7-2 and TRBJ2-2; D ambiguous. Per the germline V gene, CDR1 is SGHTA and CDR2 is FQGNSA. Trimming left V 2 bases short and J 3 bases short, with 1 base between. This CDR3 comprises 12 residues. CDR3: CASSLYTGELFF. CDR3 in DNA: TGTGCCAGCAGCTTATACACCGGGGAGCTGTTTTTT.

The chain is built from TRBV6-6 and TRBJ1-2; 8 nucleotides line up with TRBD1. Per the germline V gene, CDR1 is MNHNY and CDR2 is SVGAGI (reference sequence). The CDR3 has 16 amino acids. V lost 0 bases to trimming and J lost 3 bases; unmatched junction nucleotides: 6. The CDR3 is CASSYSGQGGDYGYTF. CDR3 coding DNA: TGTGCCAGCAGTTACTCCGGACAGGGTGGTGACTATGGCTACACCTTC.

The chain combines TRBV19 with TRBJ2-5; maybe TRBD1 (6 bases). V was clipped by 3 bases and J by 2 bases, with 10 bases between them. CDR3 size: 14 residues. Germline CDR1 and CDR2: LNHDA and SQIVND (reference sequence). DNA for the CDR3: TGTGCCAGTAGTATCGGACAGAAACAAGAGACCCAGTACTTC. It specifies CASSIGQKQETQYF.

The gene calls are TRBV5-6 and TRBJ2-7; tentatively, D is TRBD2 (5 bases). The CDR3 runs to 12 residues. Per the germline V gene, CDR1 is SGHDT and CDR2 is YYEEEE. V was shortened by 4 bases and J by 3 bases, with 8 bases between the two germline ends. CDR3 amino acids: CASSRTLYEQYF. CDR3 nucleotide sequence: TGTGCCAGCAGCCGGACTCTCTACGAGCAGTACTTC.

The table lists this clonotype with a few counts. This chain joins TRBV27 and TRBJ1-2; perhaps TRBD1 as D (5 bases). CDR3 length equals 14 residues. Trimming removed 5 bases from V and 3 bases from J, with 13 bases in between. In germline, CDR1 is MNHEY, CDR2 SMNVEV (reference sequence). CDR3: CASSKQDGYYGYTF. The DNA for the CDR3 is TGTGCCAGCAGTAAACAGGACGGATACTATGGCTACACCTTC.

V is TRBV29-1 and J is TRBJ2-2, with 7 bases lining up with TRBD1. Germline trimming cut 3 bases from V and 5 bases from J; bases unmatched to any gene: 6. CDR1 and CDR2 (germline): SQVTM, ANQGSEA. CDR3 length: 14 residues. The CDR3 protein is CSVDERGRTGELFF. The CDR3 DNA sequence: TGCAGCGTTGATGAGAGGGGGCGGACCGGGGAGCTGTTTTTT.

There are a few counts of this clonotype. This rearrangement joins TRBV29-1 to TRBJ2-7; D is unresolved. The CDR3 totals 12 residues. Germline-derived CDR1 and CDR2 are SQVTM and ANQGSEA. V gave up 4 bases and J gave up 5 bases, with 12 bases separating them. CDR3 protein: CSVGLGPHEQYF. The CDR3 coding sequence is TGCAGCGTTGGATTAGGTCCTCACGAGCAGTACTTC.

The chain recombines TRBV28 with TRBJ2-7, with 9 bases identical to TRBD1. This CDR3 contains 15 residues. Germline V gene lookup returns CDR1 MDHEN and CDR2 SYDVKM. V shed 3 bases, J shed 2 bases, and the junction held 5 bases outside the gene matches. The CDR3 DNA reads as TGTGCCAGCAGTTTGACAGGGGGGGACACCTACGAGCAGTACTTC. Translated: CASSLTGGDTYEQYF.

This clonotype was counted a few times. V gene TRBV5-1 combines with J gene TRBJ2-5; TRBD2 agrees at 10 bases. Per germline, CDR1 SGHRS and CDR2 YFSETQ. The junction had 13 bases not matched to a gene; V was cut back by 3 bases and J by 5 bases. CDR3 length equals 17 residues. This CDR3 is CASSSGSGGPSGETQYF. The CDR3 coding sequence is TGCGCCAGCAGCTCGGGTAGCGGGGGGCCGAGCGGGGAGACCCAGTACTTC.

This clonotype came up once. The chain carries TRBV11-2 and TRBJ2-1; D is tentatively TRBD1 or TRBD2 (6 bases each). Germline CDR1 SGHAT, CDR2 FQNNGV. Trimming took 1 base from V and 3 from J, leaving 16 bases between them. The length of the CDR3 is 17 residues. The CDR3 reads CASSLGYGGSLYNEQFF. CDR3 nucleotides: TGTGCCAGCAGCTTAGGTTACGGGGGCTCGCTCTACAATGAGCAGTTCTTC.

This chain joins TRBV2 and TRBJ1-5; possibly TRBD1 for D (5 bases). The CDR3 is made up of 14 amino acids. V was trimmed by 1 base and J by 4 bases, leaving 8 bases between them. Germline V gives CDR1 SNHLY, CDR2 FYNNEI. DNA for the CDR3: TGTGCCAGCAGTGAAGTGACAGTTAATCAGCCCCAGCATTTT. Translating gives CASSEVTVNQPQHF. The full variable domain, completed using reference TRBV2 and TRBJ1-5, is EPEVTQTPSHQVTQMGQEVILRCVPISNHLYFYWYRQILGQKVEFLVSFYNNEISEKSEIFDDQFSVERPDGSNFTLKIRSTKLEDSAMYFCASSEVTVNQPQHFGDGTRLSIL.

Comment on this clonotype: At one of its ends the junction is not consistent with the germline gene, which may arise from a read error. The J gene is TRBJ1-2, the V gene TRBV4-1; no definite D call. Per germline, CDR1 MGHRA and CDR2 YSYEKL. The CDR3 is 15 residues long. DNA for the CDR3: TGTGCCAGCAGCCAAGATTTCCCTTCTAACTATGGCTACACCTTC. Protein: CASSQDFPSNYGYTF.

This clonotype was seen more than once but under ten times. The chain combines TRBV7-2 with TRBJ2-1; 12 bases agree with TRBD1. The V gene's germline CDR1 is SGHTA and CDR2 FQGNSA. The CDR3 totals 17 residues. Germline trimming cut 5 bases from V and 7 bases from J; bases unmatched to any gene: 12. Written as DNA, the CDR3 is TGTGCCAGCAGCATAGACCCGCCGGGACAGGGGGCAAATGAGCAGTTCTTC. This codes for CASSIDPPGQGANEQFF. Supplemented by reference TRBV7-2 and TRBJ2-1, the full variable domain reads GAGVSQSPSNKVTEKGKDVELRCDPISGHTALYWYRQSLGQGLEFLIYFQGNSAPDKSGLPSDRFSAERTGGSVSTLTIQRTQQEDSAVYLCASSIDPPGQGANEQFFGPGTRLTVL.

This clonotype turned up a few times. The rearrangement uses TRBV9 and TRBJ2-5; D possibly corresponds to TRBD2 (7 bases). Germline V CDR1 and CDR2: SGDLS, YYNGEE. This CDR3 is built from 16 residues. The ends were cut back, 0 bases at V and 5 bases at J, with 17 bases in the middle. CDR3 amino acids: CASSVALHRGAETQYF. DNA of the CDR3: TGTGCCAGCAGCGTAGCTCTCCATCGGGGGGCGGAGACCCAGTACTTC.

Many counts were recorded for this clonotype. This chain joins TRBV3-1 and TRBJ2-5; 8 nucleotides agree with TRBD1. CDR3 length equals 14 residues. Germline lookup yields CDR1 LGHDT and CDR2 YNNKEL (reference sequence). With V trimmed by 1 base and J by 4 bases, 2 bases remained unmatched. The CDR3 here is CASSQARGRETQYF. The CDR3 DNA reads as TGTGCCAGCAGCCAAGCCAGGGGGCGAGAGACCCAGTACTTC.